Each of the 20 T cell receptor beta chains below was sequenced from the same sample in a study of CDR3 diversity in severe acne. TCRdb reprocessed the PCR reads via MiXCR and lists one record per CDR3 protein. Of approximately 80,000 distinct CDR3 sequences listed, over 40% were seen once; the top ten hold more than 13%. The source material was blood. These receptors all come from a male donor in good health, without acne.

This clonotype has more than one count but fewer than ten. The chain uses TRBV10-3 and TRBJ1-2, with a tentative D call TRBD1 (5 bases). Germline V CDR1 and CDR2: ENHRY, SYGVKD. The CDR3 sequence is 14 residues long. Between the trimmed V and J ends, which lost 3 bases and 0 bases, there was a span of 8 bases. CDR3 sequence reads: CAISDQGANYGYTF. The DNA of the CDR3 is TGTGCCATCAGTGATCAGGGAGCTAACTATGGCTACACCTTC.

The chain employs TRBV7-8 and TRBJ1-4; 8 positions match TRBD1. CDR1 and CDR2 from the germline V gene are SGHVS and FQNEAQ. With V trimmed by 5 bases and J by 7 bases, 12 bases remained unmatched. This CDR3 comprises 16 residues. The CDR3 region is CASSRARGQVGEKLFF. The CDR3 DNA sequence: TGTGCCAGCAGCCGTGCCAGGGGACAGGTCGGTGAAAAACTGTTTTTT.

This clonotype was observed many times. The CDR3, as DNA: TGCGCCAGCAGTATCGGACAGGGCACTCAAACGGGGGAGCAGTACTTC. This encodes CASSIGQGTQTGEQYF. The chain recombines TRBV5-1 with TRBJ2-7; 8 nucleotides match TRBD1. V lost 5 bases, J lost 7 bases, and 17 bases stayed unmatched. Germline V gene sequence: CDR1 SGHRS, CDR2 YFSETQ. The CDR3 is made up of 16 amino acids.

The chain carries TRBV7-6 and TRBJ2-7; D perhaps matches TRBD2 (5 bases). In germline, CDR1 is SGHVS, CDR2 FNYEAQ. The ends were cut back, 5 bases at V and 5 bases at J, with 19 bases in the middle. The CDR3 length is 15 residues. For the CDR3, the DNA is TGTGCCAGCAGCCAGGAGGAAGGGCACTCTCACGAGCAGTACTTC. Amino acid sequence: CASSQEEGHSHEQYF.

The chain is built from TRBV6-1 and TRBJ2-7; no reliable D call. The length of the CDR3 is 13 residues. Trimming pared 2 bases from V and 5 bases from J, leaving 10 bases between. Germline V lookup: CDR1 MNHNS, CDR2 SASEGT. CDR3 protein: CASSERQNDEQYF. The DNA of the CDR3 is TGTGCCAGCAGTGAAAGGCAGAACGACGAGCAGTACTTC.

The genes are TRBV7-9 and TRBJ1-4; 8 bases are a match to TRBD1. In germline, CDR1 is SEHNR, CDR2 FQNEAQ (reference sequence). This CDR3 is 14 amino acids long. V trimming: 5 bases; J trimming: 7 bases; junction bases outside the gene matches: 6. CDR3 region: CASSLQGAGEKLFF. The DNA for the CDR3 is TGTGCCAGCAGCCTTCAGGGGGCGGGTGAAAAACTGTTTTTT.

At least ten counts were recorded for this clonotype. This chain uses TRBV5-6 with TRBJ1-5; D perhaps matches TRBD1 (5 bases). The ends were cut back, 7 bases at V and 6 bases at J, with 14 bases in the middle. Germline values: CDR1 SGHDT, CDR2 YYEEEE. The CDR3 covers 13 residues. In DNA, the CDR3 is TGTGCCAGCGGCCCAGGGACGGGTCAGCCCCAGCATTTT. This encodes CASGPGTGQPQHF.

This clonotype appeared many times. The chain recombines TRBV5-5 with TRBJ2-3, with 12 positions matching TRBD2. The CDR3 sequence is 16 residues long. Trimming removed 0 bases from V and 1 base from J; junction bases left unmatched: 0. Germline lookup yields CDR1 SGHKS and CDR2 YYEKEE (reference sequence). The chain's CDR3 is CASSLGLAGGTDTQYF. The CDR3 DNA is TGTGCCAGCAGCTTGGGACTAGCGGGGGGCACAGATACGCAGTATTTT.

The sample holds one count of this clonotype. The gene calls are TRBV2 and TRBJ2-5; D might be TRBD2 (7 bases). This CDR3 contains 14 residues. Germline CDR1 is SNHLY and CDR2 is FYNNEI. V lost 10 bases, J lost 4 bases, and 19 bases lay in between. The CDR3 is CATGGIPRGETQYF. CDR3 DNA: TGTGCCACGGGGGGCATCCCCCGGGGAGAGACCCAGTACTTC. Supplemented by reference TRBV2 and TRBJ2-5, the full variable domain reads EPEVTQTPSHQVTQMGQEVILRCVPISNHLYFYWYRQILGQKVEFLVSFYNNEISEKSEIFDDQFSVERPDGSNFTLKIRSTKLEDSAMYFCATGGIPRGETQYFGPGTRLLVL.

Details on this clonotype: The DNA is omitted, as the CDR3 cannot be located on it reliably, and the CDR3 follows TCRdb's listing. J is TRBJ2-6 and V is TRBV5-4; no check of the table's D call, TRBD1, against the DNA was made. With termini counted, the CDR3 has 22 amino acids. From germline, CDR1 is SGHNT and CDR2 YYREEE (reference sequence). The CDR3 region is CASSPPVISYNEQFFGANVLTF.

This clonotype was counted only a few times. This sequence joins TRBV24-1 and TRBJ2-1; 11 bases are a match to TRBD2. With V trimmed by 3 bases and J by 7 bases, 10 bases remained unmatched. CDR3 length: 17 residues. Per germline, CDR1 KGHDR and CDR2 SFDVKD. The CDR3 nucleotides are TGTGCCACCAGTGATCTAACTAGCGGGAGTCTAGGGAATGAGCAGTTCTTC. Protein sequence: CATSDLTSGSLGNEQFF.

The chain combines TRBV5-4 with TRBJ1-4; 8 nucleotides align to TRBD1. The CDR3 loop spans 17 amino acids. V shed 0 bases, J shed 5 bases, and the junction held 9 bases outside the gene matches. Germline CDR1 is SGHNT and CDR2 is YYREEE (reference sequence). CDR3 loop: CASSLGRPGGSNEKLFF. The CDR3 bases are TGTGCCAGCAGCTTGGGTCGCCCAGGGGGCTCCAATGAAAAACTGTTTTTT.

The gene calls are TRBV28 and TRBJ1-1; TRBD1 aligns across 11 bases. Germline CDR1 is MDHEN and CDR2 is SYDVKM. V was pared by 6 bases and J by 5 bases, with 8 bases of the junction left unmatched. There are 15 residues in the CDR3. DNA for the CDR3: TGTGCCAGCAGCCGCAACGGACAGGGGGCTACTGAAGCTTTCTTT. Translating gives CASSRNGQGATEAFF.

Comments on this clonotype: A junction boundary mismatches the germline segment, possibly from a read error. The chain joins TRBV10-1 to TRBJ2-7; D is ambiguous. Germline V gene sequence: CDR1 WNHNN, CDR2 SYGVQD (reference sequence). CDR3 length: 14 amino acids. The CDR3 spells CASSESGTSYQQYF. In DNA, the CDR3 is TGCGCCAGCAGTGAGTCGGGTACGAGCTACCAGCAGTACTTC.

This clonotype has a count of ten or more. One end of the junction varies from germline; a read error may be responsible. This chain joins TRBV10-1 and TRBJ2-3; tentative D call: TRBD2 (5 bases). Germline V gene sequence: CDR1 WNHNN, CDR2 SYGVQD (reference sequence). The CDR3 has 14 residues. CDR3: CASSKTDFTDTPYF. The CDR3 nucleotides read TGCGCCAGCAGTAAGACGGACTTCACAGATACGCCGTATTTT.

Points on this clonotype: The final CDR3 position lacks the conserved phenylalanine or tryptophan, pointing to a likely read error. No DNA is shown, since the ends of the CDR3 on it are uncertain; the CDR3 is the one TCRdb lists. V is TRBV7-9 and J is TRBJ1-3; TRBD1, the D gene given by the table, was not confirmed from the DNA. The CDR3 is made up of 10 amino acids, end residues included. The germline V gene has CDR1 SEHNR and CDR2 FQNEAQ (reference sequence). Here the CDR3 reads CASSPIQGST.

The rearrangement uses TRBV7-2 and TRBJ2-7; 10 positions match TRBD2. V lost 4 bases, J lost 4 bases, and 13 bases stayed unmatched. From germline, CDR1 is SGHTA and CDR2 FQGNSA. The CDR3 sequence is 17 residues long. The CDR3 reads CASSYTDRLAGDYEQYF. For the CDR3, the DNA is TGTGCCAGCAGCTATACCGACCGGCTAGCGGGGGATTACGAGCAGTACTTC.

The chain links TRBV7-2 to TRBJ2-5; D might be TRBD2 (6 bases). CDR1 is SGHTA, CDR2 FQGNSA, per germline. V shed 2 bases and J shed 4 bases, with 8 bases lying between them. The CDR3 spans 13 residues. The CDR3 spells CASSLYGGETQYF. In nucleotides, the CDR3 is TGTGCCAGCAGCTTATACGGGGGAGAGACCCAGTACTTC.

This clonotype was counted many times. The genes are TRBV29-1 and TRBJ1-2, with D perhaps TRBD1 (5 bases). From germline, CDR1 is SQVTM and CDR2 ANQGSEA. The CDR3 totals 13 residues. V shed 8 bases and J shed 7 bases, with 20 bases lying between them. This CDR3 is CSLRGGQGGGYTF. CDR3 nucleotide sequence: TGCAGCCTCCGAGGCGGCCAGGGAGGTGGCTACACCTTC.

This rearrangement joins TRBV20-1 to TRBJ1-5, with 7 bases that match TRBD1. Trimming removed 7 bases from V and 5 bases from J; junction bases left unmatched: 8. There are 13 residues in the CDR3. CDR1 is DFQATT and CDR2 is SNEGSKA in the germline V gene (reference sequence). The CDR3 protein is CSDATGPDQPQHF. In nucleotides, the CDR3 is TGCAGTGACGCGACAGGGCCGGATCAGCCCCAGCATTTT.